This T cell receptor beta chain was captured in a study of blood T cell repertoires in COVID-19. The CDR3 length is 14 residues. Germline loops: CDR1 KGHDR, CDR2 SFDVKD. After removal of 7 bases from V and 7 bases from J, the junction contained 6 bases not matched to a gene. Repertoires were generated with immunoSEQ multiplex PCR, while TCRdb's copy carries only in-frame clones and drops some. The sample lists 310,000 or so clones; 85% to 90% were seen once. J is TRBJ2-1 and V is TRBV24-1; 10 bases line up with TRBD2. Sample: PBMCs or T cells enriched from blood (not recorded which). This TCR derives from a woman under 30 with acute COVID-19. The CDR3: CATSTSGTGNEQFF. CDR3 in DNA: TGTGCCACCAGCACTAGCGGGACCGGAAATGAGCAGTTCTTC.